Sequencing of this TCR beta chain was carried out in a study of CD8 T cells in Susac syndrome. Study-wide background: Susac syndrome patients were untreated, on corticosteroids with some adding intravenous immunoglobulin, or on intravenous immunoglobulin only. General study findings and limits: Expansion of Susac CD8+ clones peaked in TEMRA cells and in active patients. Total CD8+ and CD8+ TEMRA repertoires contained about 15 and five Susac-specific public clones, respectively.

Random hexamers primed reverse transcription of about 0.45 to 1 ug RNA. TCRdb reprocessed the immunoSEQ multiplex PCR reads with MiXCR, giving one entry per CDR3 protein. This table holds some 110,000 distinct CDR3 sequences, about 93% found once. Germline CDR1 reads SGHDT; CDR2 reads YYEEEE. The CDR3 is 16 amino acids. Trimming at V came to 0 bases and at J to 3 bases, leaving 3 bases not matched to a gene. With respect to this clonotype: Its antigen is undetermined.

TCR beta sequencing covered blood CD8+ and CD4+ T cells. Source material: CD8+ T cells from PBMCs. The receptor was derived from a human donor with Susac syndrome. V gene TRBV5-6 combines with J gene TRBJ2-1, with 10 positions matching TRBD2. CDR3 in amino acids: CASSLALAGVYNEQFF. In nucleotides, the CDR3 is TGTGCCAGCAGCTTGGCCCTAGCGGGGGTCTACAATGAGCAGTTCTTC.